This T cell receptor (beta chain) derives from a study of T cell responses to AZD1222 COVID-19 vaccine. Produced via immunoSEQ multiplex PCR; TCRdb's table is partial and in-frame only. This table has some 130,000 clones, 90% appearing once. Germline V gene sequence: CDR1 MNHEY, CDR2 SVGAGI. Deletions cut 2 bases from V and 11 bases from J, with 18 bases between. This CDR3 is 14 amino acids long. The source is an adult in good health. The sequenced sample was peripheral blood, obtained on day 0 of AZD1222 vaccination. The chain joins TRBV6-5 to TRBJ1-1; no clear D. The CDR3 DNA is TGTGCCAGCAGTTACAACACTGACCACCGATGGGCTTTCTTT. The encoded protein is CASSYNTDHRWAFF.